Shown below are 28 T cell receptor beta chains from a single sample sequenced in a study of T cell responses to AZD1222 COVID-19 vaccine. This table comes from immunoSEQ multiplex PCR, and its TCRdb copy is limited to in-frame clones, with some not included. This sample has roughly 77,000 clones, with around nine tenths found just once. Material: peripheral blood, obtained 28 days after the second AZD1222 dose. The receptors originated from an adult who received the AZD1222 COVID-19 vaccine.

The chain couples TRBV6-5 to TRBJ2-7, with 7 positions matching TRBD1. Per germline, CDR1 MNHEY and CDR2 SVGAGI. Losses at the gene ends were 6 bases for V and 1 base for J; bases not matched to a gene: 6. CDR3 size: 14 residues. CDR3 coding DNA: TGTGCCAGCAGAAGGGGGCTCCGTTCCTACGAGCAGTACTTC. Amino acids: CASRRGLRSYEQYF.

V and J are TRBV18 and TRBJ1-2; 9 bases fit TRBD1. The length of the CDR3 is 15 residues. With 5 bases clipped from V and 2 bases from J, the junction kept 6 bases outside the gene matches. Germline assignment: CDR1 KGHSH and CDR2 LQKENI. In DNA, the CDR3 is TGTGCCAGCTCATCCGGACAGGGGATCAACTATGGCTACACCTTC. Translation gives CASSSGQGINYGYTF.

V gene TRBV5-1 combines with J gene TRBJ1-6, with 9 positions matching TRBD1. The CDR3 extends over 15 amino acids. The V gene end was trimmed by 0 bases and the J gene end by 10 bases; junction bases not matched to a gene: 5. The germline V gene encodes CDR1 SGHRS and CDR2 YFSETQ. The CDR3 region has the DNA TGCGCCAGCAGCTTGGGGGGGACAGGGATCTCACCCCTCCACTTT. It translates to CASSLGGTGISPLHF.

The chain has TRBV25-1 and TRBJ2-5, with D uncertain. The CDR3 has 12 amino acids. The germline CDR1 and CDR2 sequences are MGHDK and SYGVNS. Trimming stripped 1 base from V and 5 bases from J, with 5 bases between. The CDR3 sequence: CASSELMETQYF. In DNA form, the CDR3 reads TGTGCCAGCAGTGAATTGATGGAGACCCAGTACTTC. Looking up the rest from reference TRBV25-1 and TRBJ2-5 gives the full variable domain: EADIYQTPRYLVIGTGKKITLECSQTMGHDKMYWYQQDPGMELHLIHYSYGVNSTEKGDLSSESTVSRIRTEHFPLTLESARPSHTSQYLCASSELMETQYFGPGTRLLVL.

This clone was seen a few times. The DNA of the CDR3 is TGTGCCATCAGTGACAGGGACGAGCAGTACTTC. Its protein product is CAISDRDEQYF. This chain connects TRBV10-3 to TRBJ2-7; the D gene is possibly TRBD1 (5 bases). With 3 bases removed from V and 5 bases from J, the gap between germline ends came to 5 bases. Germline V gene data show CDR1 as ENHRY and CDR2 as SYGVKD. This CDR3 spans 11 amino acids.

The DNA of the CDR3 is TGTGCCAGCAGGACAGCTGCAACTAATGAAAAACTGTTTTTT. Translating gives CASRTAATNEKLFF. The V gene is TRBV6-5, the J gene TRBJ1-4, with D perhaps matching TRBD1 (5 bases). Trimming left V 6 bases short and J 0 bases short, with 8 bases between. Germline CDR1 is MNHEY and CDR2 is SVGAGI. The CDR3 is 14 amino acids.

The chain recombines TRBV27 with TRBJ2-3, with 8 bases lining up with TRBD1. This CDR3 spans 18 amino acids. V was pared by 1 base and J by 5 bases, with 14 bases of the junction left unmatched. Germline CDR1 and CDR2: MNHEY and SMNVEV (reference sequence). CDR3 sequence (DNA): TGTGCCAGCAGTTTATTAGGCGAGGGGCAGGGGGCAGGAGATACGCAGTATTTT. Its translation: CASSLLGEGQGAGDTQYF.

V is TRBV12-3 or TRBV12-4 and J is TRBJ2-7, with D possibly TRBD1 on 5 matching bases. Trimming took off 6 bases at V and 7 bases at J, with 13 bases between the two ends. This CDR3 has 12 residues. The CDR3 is CASRQGLGEQYF. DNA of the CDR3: TGTGCCAGCAGGCAGGGCCTTGGGGAGCAGTACTTC.

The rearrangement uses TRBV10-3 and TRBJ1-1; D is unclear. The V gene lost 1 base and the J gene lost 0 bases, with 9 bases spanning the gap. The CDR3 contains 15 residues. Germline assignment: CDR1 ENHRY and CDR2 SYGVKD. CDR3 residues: CAISEFLGLNTEAFF. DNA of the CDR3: TGTGCCATCAGTGAGTTCTTAGGGTTGAACACTGAAGCTTTCTTT.

CDR3 amino acids: CASSLTGTGILGKYTEAFF. The CDR3 DNA reads as TGTGCCAGCAGTTTAACCGGGACAGGGATTTTAGGAAAGTACACTGAAGCTTTCTTT. The chain uses TRBV27 and TRBJ1-1; 9 bases align to TRBD1. The CDR3 runs 19 residues. Germline V gene lookup returns CDR1 MNHEY and CDR2 SMNVEV (reference sequence). Unmatched junction bases numbered 16, after V lost 2 bases and J lost 3 bases.

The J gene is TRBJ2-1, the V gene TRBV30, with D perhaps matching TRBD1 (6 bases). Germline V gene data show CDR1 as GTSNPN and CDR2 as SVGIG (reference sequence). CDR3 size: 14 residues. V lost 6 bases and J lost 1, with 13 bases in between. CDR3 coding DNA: TGTGCCTGCCTATACCAGGGGTCCTACAATGAGCAGTTCTTC. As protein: CACLYQGSYNEQFF.

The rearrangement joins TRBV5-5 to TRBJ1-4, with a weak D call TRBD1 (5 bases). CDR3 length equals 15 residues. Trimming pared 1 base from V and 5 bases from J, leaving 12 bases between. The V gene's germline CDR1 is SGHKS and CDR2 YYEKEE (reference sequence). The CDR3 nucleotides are TGTGCCAGCAGCTTGTTGCAGGGACTAAATGAAAAACTGTTTTTT. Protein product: CASSLLQGLNEKLFF.

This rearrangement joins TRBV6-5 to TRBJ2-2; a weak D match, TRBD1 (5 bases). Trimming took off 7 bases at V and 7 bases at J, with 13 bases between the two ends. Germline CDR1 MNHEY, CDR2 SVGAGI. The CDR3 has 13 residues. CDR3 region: CASKGAIGGELFF. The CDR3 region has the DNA TGTGCCAGCAAAGGGGCTATCGGCGGGGAGCTGTTTTTT.

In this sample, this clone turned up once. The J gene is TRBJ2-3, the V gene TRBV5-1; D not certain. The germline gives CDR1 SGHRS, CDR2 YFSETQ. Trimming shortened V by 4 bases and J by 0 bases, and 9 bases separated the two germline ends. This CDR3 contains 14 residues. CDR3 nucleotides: TGCGCCAGCAGCCCACAGACTAGCACAGATACGCAGTATTTT. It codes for CASSPQTSTDTQYF.

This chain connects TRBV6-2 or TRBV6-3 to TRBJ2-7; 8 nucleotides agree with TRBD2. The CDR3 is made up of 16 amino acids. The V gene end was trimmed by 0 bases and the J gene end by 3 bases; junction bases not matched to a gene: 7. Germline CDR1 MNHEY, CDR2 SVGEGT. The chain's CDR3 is CASSYSTSGDFYEQYF. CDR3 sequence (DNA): TGTGCCAGCAGTTACTCCACTAGCGGAGACTTCTACGAGCAGTACTTC.

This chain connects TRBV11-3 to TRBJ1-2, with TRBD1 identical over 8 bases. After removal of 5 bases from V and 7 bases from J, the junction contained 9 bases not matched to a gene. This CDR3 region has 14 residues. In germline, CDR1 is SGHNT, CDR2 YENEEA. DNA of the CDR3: TGTGCCAGCAGCCTGGACAGGGAACGGTCTGGCTACACCTTC. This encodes CASSLDRERSGYTF.

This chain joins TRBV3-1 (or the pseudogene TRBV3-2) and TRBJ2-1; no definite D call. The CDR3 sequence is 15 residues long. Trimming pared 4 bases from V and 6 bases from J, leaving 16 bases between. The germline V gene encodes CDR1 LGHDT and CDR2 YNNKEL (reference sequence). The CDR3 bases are TGTGCCAGCAGCCTCCCTTTGCGGCGCGTCAATGAGCAGTTCTTC. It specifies CASSLPLRRVNEQFF.

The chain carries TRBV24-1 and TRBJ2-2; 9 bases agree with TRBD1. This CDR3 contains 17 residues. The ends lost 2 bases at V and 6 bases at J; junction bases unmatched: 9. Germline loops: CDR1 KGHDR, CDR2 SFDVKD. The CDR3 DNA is TGTGCCACCAGTGATTCCGGGACAGGGACAAATTCCGGGGAGCTGTTTTTT. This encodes CATSDSGTGTNSGELFF.

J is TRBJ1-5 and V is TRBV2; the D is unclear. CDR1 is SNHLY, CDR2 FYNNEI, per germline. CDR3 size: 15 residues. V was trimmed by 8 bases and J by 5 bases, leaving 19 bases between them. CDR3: CASRYSRASDQPQHF. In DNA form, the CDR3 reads TGTGCCAGCCGCTACAGCCGGGCAAGTGATCAGCCCCAGCATTTT.

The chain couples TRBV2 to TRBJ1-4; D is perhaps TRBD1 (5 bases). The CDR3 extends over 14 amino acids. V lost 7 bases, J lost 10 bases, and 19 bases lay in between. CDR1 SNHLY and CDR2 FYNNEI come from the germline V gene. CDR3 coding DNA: TGTGCCAGCAAAGGGCTGACAGCCCAGGTAAAACTGTTTTTT. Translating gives CASKGLTAQVKLFF. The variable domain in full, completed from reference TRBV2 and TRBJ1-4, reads EPEVTQTPSHQVTQMGQEVILRCVPISNHLYFYWYRQILGQKVEFLVSFYNNEISEKSEIFDDQFSVERPDGSNFTLKIRSTKLEDSAMYFCASKGLTAQVKLFFGSGTQLSVL.

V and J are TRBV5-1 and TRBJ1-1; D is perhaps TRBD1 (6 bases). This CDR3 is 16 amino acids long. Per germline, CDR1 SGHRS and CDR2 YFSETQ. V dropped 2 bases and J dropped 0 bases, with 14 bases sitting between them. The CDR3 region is CASSFWAGAVNTEAFF. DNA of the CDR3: TGCGCCAGCAGCTTTTGGGCAGGGGCGGTGAACACTGAAGCTTTCTTT.

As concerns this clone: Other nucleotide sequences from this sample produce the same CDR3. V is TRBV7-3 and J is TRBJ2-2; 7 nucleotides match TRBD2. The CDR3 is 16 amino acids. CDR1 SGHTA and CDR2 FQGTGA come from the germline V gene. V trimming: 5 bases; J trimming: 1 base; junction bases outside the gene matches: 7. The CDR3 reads CASSPPGGENTGELFF. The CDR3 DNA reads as TGTGCCAGCAGCCCCCCTGGGGGGGAGAACACCGGGGAGCTGTTTTTT.

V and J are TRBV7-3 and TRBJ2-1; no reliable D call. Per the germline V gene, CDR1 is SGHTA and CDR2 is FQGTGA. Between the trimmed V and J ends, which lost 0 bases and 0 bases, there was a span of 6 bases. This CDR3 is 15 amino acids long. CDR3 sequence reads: CASSLTRSSYNEQFF. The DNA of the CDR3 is TGTGCCAGCAGCTTAACTAGGAGCTCCTACAATGAGCAGTTCTTC.

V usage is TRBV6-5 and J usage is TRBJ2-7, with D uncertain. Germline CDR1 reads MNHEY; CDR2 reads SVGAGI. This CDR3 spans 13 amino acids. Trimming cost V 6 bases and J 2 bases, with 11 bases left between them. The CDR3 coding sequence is TGTGCCAGCAGCCAGACACTCACCTACGAGCAGTACTTC. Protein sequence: CASSQTLTYEQYF.

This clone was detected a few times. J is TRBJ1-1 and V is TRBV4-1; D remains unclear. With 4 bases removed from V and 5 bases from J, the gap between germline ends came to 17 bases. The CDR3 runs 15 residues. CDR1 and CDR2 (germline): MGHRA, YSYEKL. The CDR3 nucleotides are TGCGCCAGCAGCCCGGCATATCGGGGAAGGACTGAAGCTTTCTTT. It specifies CASSPAYRGRTEAFF.

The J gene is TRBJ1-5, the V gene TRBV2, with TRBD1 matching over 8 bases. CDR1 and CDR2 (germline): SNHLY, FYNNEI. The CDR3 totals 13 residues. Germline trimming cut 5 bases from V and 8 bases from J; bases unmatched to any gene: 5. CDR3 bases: TGTGCCAGCAGTTCCAGGGGGCTTGAGCCCCAGCATTTT. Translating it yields CASSSRGLEPQHF.

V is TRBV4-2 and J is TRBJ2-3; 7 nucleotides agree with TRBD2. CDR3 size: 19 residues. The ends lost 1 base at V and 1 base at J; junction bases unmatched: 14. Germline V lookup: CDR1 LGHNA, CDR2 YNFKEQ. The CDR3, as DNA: TGTGCCAGCAGCCAAGCGTTTGGCGGGGGAGCTAGCGGCACAGATACGCAGTATTTT. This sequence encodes CASSQAFGGGASGTDTQYF.

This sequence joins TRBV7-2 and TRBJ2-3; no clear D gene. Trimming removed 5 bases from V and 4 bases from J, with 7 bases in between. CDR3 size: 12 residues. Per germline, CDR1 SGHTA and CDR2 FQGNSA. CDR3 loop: CASSPRPDTQYF. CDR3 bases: TGTGCCAGCAGCCCCCGCCCAGATACGCAGTATTTT. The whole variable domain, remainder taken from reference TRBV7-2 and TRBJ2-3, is GAGVSQSPSNKVTEKGKDVELRCDPISGHTALYWYRQSLGQGLEFLIYFQGNSAPDKSGLPSDRFSAERTGGSVSTLTIQRTQQEDSAVYLCASSPRPDTQYFGPGTRLTVL.